The following is a TCR beta chain sequence with its context. The authors carried out high-throughput sequencing of TCR beta. They applied it to CD8+ and CD4+ T cells obtained from blood. With V trimmed by 3 bases and J by 2 bases, 17 bases remained unmatched. The CDR3 has 19 amino acids. RNA, at about 0.45 to 1 ug, was reverse transcribed with random hexamers. TCRdb redid the calling of the immunoSEQ multiplex PCR reads with MiXCR, one entry per CDR3 protein. The sample includes under 85,000 distinct CDR3 sequences, over 85% of them seen just once. The source of the sample is a study of CD8 T cells in Susac syndrome.

Source material: CD8+ T cells from PBMCs. The sequence derives from a human donor with multiple sclerosis. The V and J genes are TRBV12-3 or TRBV12-4 and TRBJ2-3, with 7 bases lining up with TRBD2. CDR3 coding DNA: TGTGCCAGCAGTTTCCTAGTGGGTGGGAGGGCCGCAGACACAGATACGCAGTATTTT. Protein product: CASSFLVGGRAADTDTQYF.